This T cell receptor beta chain was captured in a study of blood T cell repertoires in COVID-19. About the study: Donors in the United States, Italy and Spain gave samples during acute or convalescent COVID-19. T cells, B-cell-depleted T cells, or PBMCs supplied cDNA or gDNA.

The CDR3 runs 16 residues. Germline-derived CDR1 and CDR2 are SGHRS and YFSETQ. V was pared by 0 bases and J by 4 bases, with 6 bases of the junction left unmatched. How the authors handled the data: It was from reference gene primer amplification that nucleated cell counts were estimated. Assay: immunoSEQ multiplex PCR; the TCRdb copy retains only in-frame clones and omits some. The V and J calls and clone size come from that table; D and trimming were worked out from the DNA. This sample has about 42,000 clones, with about three quarters found just once. The receptor comes from a woman aged 70 to 79 with acute or convalescent COVID-19. What was sequenced was peripheral blood. This chain uses TRBV5-1 with TRBJ2-2; 7 nucleotides match TRBD1. CDR3 bases: TGCGCCAGCAGCTTGGGACAGGGAAGGGGCACCGGGGAGCTGTTTTTT. Translation: CASSLGQGRGTGELFF.